This is a list of T cell receptor beta chains from one sample in a study of T cells in localized non-small cell lung cancer. TCRdb's copy holds only in-frame clones and misses some; the assay was immunoSEQ multiplex PCR. The sample includes over a thousand clones, around 30% of them seen just once. Sample: normal lung tissue next to the tumor, taken before any cancer treatment. These receptors came from a female donor aged 60 or older with stage I lung adenocarcinoma. Both conserved end residues are part of each CDR3. The D gene is left open where the match is weak. The size field is filled for only some rows; it gives once, few, many or a size class.

>few|TRBV30|TRBJ1-2|TRBD1
CAWSIGGAGYGYTF
TGTGCCTGGAGTATAGGGGGCGCGGGCTATGGCTACACCTTC
>.|TRBV30|TRBJ2-1|TRBD2
CAWDIAGVSANEQFF
TGTGCCTGGGACATAGCGGGAGTGTCCGCGAATGAGCAGTTCTTC
>few|TRBV7-6|TRBJ1-4|.
CASSRGQGTEKLFF
TGTGCCAGCAGCCGGGGACAAGGTACGGAAAAACTGTTTTTT
>few|TRBV11-3|TRBJ1-4|TRBD1
CASSLDRGGEKLFF
TGTGCCAGCAGCTTGGACAGGGGTGGTGAAAAACTGTTTTTT
>.|TRBV14|TRBJ2-7|.
CASSLLPERNYEQYF
TGTGCCAGCAGCCTACTACCGGAAAGGAACTACGAGCAGTACTTC
>.|TRBV28|TRBJ1-2|.
CASSRTVYGYTF
TGTGCCAGCAGCCGGACAGTATATGGCTACACCTTC
>few|TRBV6-8|TRBJ2-1|TRBD2
CASSAPTSGYNEQFF
TGTGCCAGCAGTGCGCCGACTAGCGGCTACAATGAGCAGTTCTTC
>.|TRBV19|TRBJ2-7|.
CASSNSFSYEQYF
TGTGCCAGTAGTAACAGCTTCTCCTACGAGCAGTACTTC
>.|TRBV4-1|TRBJ2-5|TRBD2
CASSPEPAGGGETQYF
TGCGCCAGCAGCCCCGAACCGGCGGGGGGCGGTGAGACCCAGTACTTC
>few|TRBV6-8|TRBJ2-3|.
CASGDLATDTQYF
TGTGCCAGCGGGGACTTGGCCACAGATACGCAGTATTTT
>large|TRBV6-8|TRBJ1-3|.
CASRDTSGNTIYF
TGTGCCAGCAGAGACACCTCAGGGAACACCATATATTTT
>hyperexpanded|TRBV30|TRBJ1-1|.
CAWSQGLTQVAFF
TGTGCCTGGAGTCAGGGGCTTACGCAAGTCGCTTTCTTT
>.|TRBV25-1|TRBJ1-1|.
CASSEYGGGHAFF
TGTGCCAGCAGTGAATATGGAGGGGGGCACGCTTTCTTT
>.|TRBV7-1|TRBJ1-1|.
CASSFGENTEAFF
TGTGCCAGCAGCTTCGGTGAGAACACTGAAGCTTTCTTT
>.|TRBV18|TRBJ2-1|.
CASSPLERDEQFF
TGTGCCAGCTCACCCCTAGAGCGCGATGAGCAGTTCTTC
>.|TRBV9|TRBJ2-5|.
CASSDPKGPRGLQETQYF
TGTGCCAGCAGCGACCCAAAGGGACCCAGAGGGCTACAAGAGACCCAGTACTTC
>.|TRBV18|TRBJ2-3|TRBD2
CASSLPSGRATDTQYF
TGTGCCAGCTCACTCCCCAGCGGGAGAGCCACAGATACGCAGTATTTT
>.|TRBV19|TRBJ2-7|TRBD2
CASIPAGGKTYEQYF
TGTGCCAGTATCCCAGCGGGAGGTAAAACCTACGAGCAGTACTTC
>.|TRBV28|TRBJ2-7|.
CASSFGTAYEQYF
TGTGCCAGCAGTTTTGGCACGGCATACGAGCAGTACTTC
>.|TRBV9|TRBJ2-3|.
CASSSAVRTDTQYF
TGTGCCAGCAGTAGTGCAGTGAGGACAGATACGCAGTATTTT
>.|TRBV28|TRBJ1-2|.
CATETRWARGYTF
TGTGCCACCGAGACCAGATGGGCCAGGGGCTACACCTTC
>.|TRBV6-8|TRBJ1-5|TRBD1
CASSYGPGTGLNQPQHF
TGTGCCAGCAGTTACGGGCCCGGGACAGGGCTCAATCAGCCCCAGCATTTT
>few|TRBV9|TRBJ1-3|TRBD1
CASSTTPSGGGNTIYF
TGTGCCAGCAGCACTACGCCTTCAGGGGGTGGAAACACCATATATTTT
>large|TRBV6-8|TRBJ2-5|.
CASSWSGLRETQYF
TGTGCCAGCAGTTGGTCCGGGTTGCGAGAGACCCAGTACTTC
>.|TRBV29-1|TRBJ2-7|.
CSVEDGGGYEQYF
TGCAGCGTTGAAGATGGGGGAGGCTATGAGCAGTACTTC
>few|TRBV6-8|TRBJ1-4|.
CASSYLPGDEKLFF
TGTGCCAGCAGTTACTTGCCGGGTGATGAAAAACTGTTTTTT
>.|TRBV4-1|TRBJ2-2|.
CASSQETGPGTGELFF
TGCGCCAGCAGCCAAGAAACGGGACCGGGAACCGGGGAGCTGTTTTTT
>.|TRBV11-3|TRBJ2-5|TRBD2
CASSLEGRLAGGLKTQYF
TGTGCCAGCAGCTTAGAGGGCAGATTAGCGGGAGGGTTGAAGACCCAGTACTTC
>large|TRBV6-8|TRBJ1-1|TRBD1
CASRGQGWNTEAFF
TGTGCCAGCAGGGGACAGGGCTGGAACACTGAAGCTTTCTTT
>.|TRBV18|TRBJ2-2|.
CASSPPGRENTGELFF
TGTGCCAGCTCACCACCGGGGCGGGAAAACACCGGGGAGCTGTTTTTT
>once|TRBV19|TRBJ2-7|TRBD1
CASSVSGTGYYEQYF
TGTGCCAGTAGTGTTTCCGGGACAGGGTACTACGAGCAGTACTTC
>.|TRBV18|TRBJ2-1|.
CASSQLGSDNEQFF
TGTGCCAGCTCTCAGCTCGGCAGTGACAATGAGCAGTTCTTC
>large|TRBV28|TRBJ2-1|TRBD2
CASSLILAGGYNEQFF
TGTGCCAGCAGTTTAATCCTAGCGGGAGGGTACAATGAGCAGTTCTTC
>medium-sized|TRBV6-8|TRBJ1-1|TRBD1
CASSSTGTMNTEAFF
TGTGCCAGCAGTTCGACAGGGACCATGAACACTGAAGCTTTCTTT
>.|TRBV19|TRBJ1-2|.
CASSMVRGRGGYGYTF
TGTGCCAGTAGTATGGTGCGGGGGCGCGGGGGCTATGGCTACACCTTC
>.|TRBV5-1|TRBJ2-3|TRBD2
CASSLEGLAGVDTQYF
TGCGCCAGCAGCTTGGAGGGACTAGCGGGAGTGGATACGCAGTATTTT
>few|TRBV11-3|TRBJ2-5|.
CASSLGTAGQETQYF
TGTGCCAGCAGCTTAGGGACGGCAGGACAAGAGACCCAGTACTTC